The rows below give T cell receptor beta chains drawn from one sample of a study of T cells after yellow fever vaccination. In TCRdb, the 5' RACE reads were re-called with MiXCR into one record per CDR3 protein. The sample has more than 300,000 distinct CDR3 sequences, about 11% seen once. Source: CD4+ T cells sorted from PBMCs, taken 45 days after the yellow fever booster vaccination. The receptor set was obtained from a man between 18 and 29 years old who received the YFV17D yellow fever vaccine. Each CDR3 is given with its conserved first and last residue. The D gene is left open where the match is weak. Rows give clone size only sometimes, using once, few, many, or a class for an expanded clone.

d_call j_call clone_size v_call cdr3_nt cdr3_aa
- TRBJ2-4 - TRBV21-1 TGTGCCAGCAGCAAAGTGCACAAAAGGAAAAACATTCAGTACTTC CASSKVHKRKNIQYF
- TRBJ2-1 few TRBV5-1 TGCGCCAGCAGTAGGCGGGTGAGCTCCTACAATGAGCAGTTCTTC CASSRRVSSYNEQFF
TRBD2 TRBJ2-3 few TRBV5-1 TGCGCCAGCAGCTTGTCCCGGGGGGGTGCAGATACGCAGTATTTT CASSLSRGGADTQYF
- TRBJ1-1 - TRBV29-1 TGCAGCGTGGGGACGGTCTTGAACACTGAAGCTTTCTTT CSVGTVLNTEAFF
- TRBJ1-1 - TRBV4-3 TGCGCCAGCAGCCAAGGTTCCGCGTCGAACACTGAAGCTTTCTTT CASSQGSASNTEAFF
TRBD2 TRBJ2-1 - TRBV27 TGTGCCAGCACCCTAGGGCGGGGGGGCTACAATGAGCAGTTCTTC CASTLGRGGYNEQFF
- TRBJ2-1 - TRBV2 TGTGCCAGCAAACGGGATCGAAACAATGAGCAGTTCTTC CASKRDRNNEQFF
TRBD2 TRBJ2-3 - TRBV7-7 TGTGCCAGCAGCAACGGGGGTAGCGGGGGGGTCGGCACAGATACGCAGTATTTT CASSNGGSGGVGTDTQYF
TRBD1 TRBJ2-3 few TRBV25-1 TGTGCCAGCACTAAGAGGGACAGGGGTCCAGATACGCAGTATTTT CASTKRDRGPDTQYF
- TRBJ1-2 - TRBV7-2 TGTGCCAGCAGCTTTCGGTCCTCAGCCACCTTC CASSFRSSATF
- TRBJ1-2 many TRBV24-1 TGTGCCACCAGTGATCTCGACAGTCGCTATGGCTACACCTTC CATSDLDSRYGYTF
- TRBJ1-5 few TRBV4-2 TGTGCCAGCAGCCAAGATCTAGCTTCCAAGGGCAATCAGCCCCAGCATTTT CASSQDLASKGNQPQHF
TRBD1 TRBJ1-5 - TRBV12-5 TGTGCTAGTGGGCCCCCGACAGGGGATAGCAATCAGCCCCAGCATTTT CASGPPTGDSNQPQHF
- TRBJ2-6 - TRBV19 TGTGCCAGTAGTATACGGGGATCCAACGTCCTGACTTTC CASSIRGSNVLTF
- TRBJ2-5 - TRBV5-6 TGTGCCAGCAGCTTGGTGGGCATGGAGACCCAGTACTTC CASSLVGMETQYF
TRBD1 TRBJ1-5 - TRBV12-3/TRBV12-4 TGTGCCAGCAGTCGCCGGGACAGGGGTGATCAGCCCCAGCATTTT CASSRRDRGDQPQHF
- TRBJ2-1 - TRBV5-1 TGCGCCAGCAGCTTCGCCCTCCCCGGAGAGCAGTTCTTC CASSFALPGEQFF
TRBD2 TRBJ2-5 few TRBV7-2 TGTGCCAGCAGCTTAGTTGGTAGCGGGGTGGAGACCCAGTACTTC CASSLVGSGVETQYF
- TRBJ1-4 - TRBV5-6 TGTGCCAGCAGCTCAGTTAATGAAAAACTGTTTTTT CASSSVNEKLFF
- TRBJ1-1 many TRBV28 TGTGCCACCACCACCGGGGGCCAAGGGGACACTGAAGCTTTCTTT CATTTGGQGDTEAFF
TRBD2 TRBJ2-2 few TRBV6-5 TGTGCCAGCAGCGTATATTTAGCGGGGGCTGTCGGGGAGCTGTTTTTT CASSVYLAGAVGELFF
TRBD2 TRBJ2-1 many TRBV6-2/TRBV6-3 TGTGCCAGCAGTTACCTCGGTCTAGCGGGGGCAAGGGAGCAGTTCTTC CASSYLGLAGAREQFF
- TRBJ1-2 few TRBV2 TGTGCCAGCAGTGAACGCAGGGTTTTCGTCTATGGCTACACCTTC CASSERRVFVYGYTF
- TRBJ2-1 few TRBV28 TGTGCCACCCAGGGTTACAATGAGCAGTTCTTC CATQGYNEQFF
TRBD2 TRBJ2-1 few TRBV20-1 TGCAGTGCTAGACCAGGGACTAGATTGAATGAGCAGTTCTTC CSARPGTRLNEQFF
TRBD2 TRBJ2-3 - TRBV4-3 TGCGCCAGCGCGCCGGGACTAGATCGGGATACGCAGTATTTT CASAPGLDRDTQYF
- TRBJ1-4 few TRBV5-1 TGCGCCAGCGGAGTTACAGGGAACCGAGGTGAAAAACTGTTTTTT CASGVTGNRGEKLFF
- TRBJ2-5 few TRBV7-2 TGTGCCAGCAGCTTAAGTAGCGGTTCAGCCCAGACCCAGTACTTC CASSLSSGSAQTQYF
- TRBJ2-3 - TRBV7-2 TGTGCCAGCAGCTTCGGGTCGTACACAGATACGCAGTATTTT CASSFGSYTDTQYF
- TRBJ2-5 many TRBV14 TGTGCCAGCAGCCAATTCCAGACTCCAGAGACCCAGTACTTC CASSQFQTPETQYF
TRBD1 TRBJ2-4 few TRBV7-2 TGTGCCAGCAGCGAAGGGACAGGGTTATACATTCAGTACTTC CASSEGTGLYIQYF
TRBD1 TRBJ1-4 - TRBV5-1 TGCGCCAGCAGCTTAAGTACCGGGACAGGTGGGGAAAAACTGTTTTTT CASSLSTGTGGEKLFF
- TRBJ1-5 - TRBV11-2 TGTGCCAGCAGCTTAGAGGCAGGCGGACAGCCCCAGCATTTT CASSLEAGGQPQHF
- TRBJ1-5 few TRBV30 TGTGCCTGGAGTGTACAAAGCAATCAGCCCCAGCATTTT CAWSVQSNQPQHF
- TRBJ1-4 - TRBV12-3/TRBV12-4 TGTGCCAGCACCGCCTACAGGGAGTATGAAAAACTGTTTTTT CASTAYREYEKLFF
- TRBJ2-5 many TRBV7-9 TGTGCCAGCAGCCCCAGTAGGAACGGCGAGACCCAGTACTTC CASSPSRNGETQYF
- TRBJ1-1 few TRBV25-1 TGTGCCAGCAGTGACAGACTGGGGGGGATGAACACTGAAGCTTTCTTT CASSDRLGGMNTEAFF
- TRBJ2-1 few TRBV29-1 TGCAGCACAGGAGTAGGAGTCTACAATGAGCAGTTCTTC CSTGVGVYNEQFF
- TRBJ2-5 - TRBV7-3 TGTGCCAGCAGCCCCCGAGGGGGGCCGTTCCAAGAGACCCAGTACTTC CASSPRGGPFQETQYF
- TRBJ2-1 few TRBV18 TGTGCCAGCTCATCGGCCCCTAACAATGAGCAGTTCTTC CASSSAPNNEQFF
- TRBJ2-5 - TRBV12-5 TGTGCTAGTGGTTTGGAACAGATACAAGAGACCCAGTACTTC CASGLEQIQETQYF